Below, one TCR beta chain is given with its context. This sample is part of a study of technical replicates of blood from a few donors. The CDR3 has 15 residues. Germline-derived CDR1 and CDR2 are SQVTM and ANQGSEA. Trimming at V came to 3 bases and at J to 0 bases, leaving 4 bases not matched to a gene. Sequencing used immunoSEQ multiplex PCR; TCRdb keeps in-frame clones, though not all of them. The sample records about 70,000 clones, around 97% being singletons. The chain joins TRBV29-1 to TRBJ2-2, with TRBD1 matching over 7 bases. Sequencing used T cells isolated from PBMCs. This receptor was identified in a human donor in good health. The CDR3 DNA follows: TGCAGCGTTGACCTAGGGACAGCGAACACCGGGGAGCTGTTTTTT. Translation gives CSVDLGTANTGELFF.